This entry is about one T cell receptor beta chain. Its specific antigen is unknown. Per-base qualities were not stored, and no clone one base away is much larger. Each collaborating institution followed its own protocols to collect whole blood in K2EDTA tubes. For TCRbeta analysis, collaborators shipped samples as frozen whole blood, isolated PBMCs, or DNA extracted from either of those sample types. The immunoSEQ Assay, a bias-controlled multiplex PCR, was used to amplify TCRbeta CDR3 regions from genomic DNA. Concerning the study's data processing: The number of nucleated cells in each sample was estimated by amplification of reference gene primers within the assay. To quantify the absolute abundance of each unique TCRbeta CDR3 rearrangement, sequence reads were collapsed and filtered. For each sample, productive Simpson clonality was calculated as the square root of Simpson's diversity index across productive rearrangements. In TCRdb, the immuneACCESS table is reduced to in-frame sequences with V and J assigned. These tables do not hold every clone; where another copy was compared, an unresolved V gene accounts for under half, and the others remain unexplained. Clone size and V and J calls were adopted from that table, with D and trimming inferred from the DNA. This sample comprises over 150,000 clones, roughly 90% of them detected only once. The biggest ten clones account for 0.45% to 0.65% of the sample.

These data are taken from a study of blood T cell repertoires in COVID-19 (dated by TCRdb to about 2020). In the study overall: Samples covering the acute and convalescent phases of COVID-19 were provided by collaborators in the United States, Italy and Spain. A de-identified subject ID, COVID-19 status, age in years and sex were almost always included in the sample metadata. Where HLA class I and class II types were available, the types were taken from metadata supplied by the sample provider, not from assay-based typing. Samples came from the ongoing ImmuneRACE study (first 160 participants) plus 1,254 subjects from 6 global collaborators. The repertoires were released in a freely available public database meant as a resource for research on the immune response to SARS-CoV-2. The material from the prospective study consisted of cDNA or gDNA derived from T cells, B-cell-depleted T cells, or PBMCs. Deeply sampled blood TCRbeta repertoires from subjects exposed to, actively infected with, or recovered from COVID-19 were included in the dataset.

The CDR3 covers 16 residues, taking in both the cysteine and the phenylalanine. Only CDR3 DNA remains: 48 bases, in frame from the first base. In the germline V gene (reference sequence), CDR1 corresponds to SEHNR and CDR2 to FQNEAQ. The junction shows trimming of 3 bases on V and 7 bases on J, plus 18 bases between the germline ends. General findings and caveats noted by the study authors: Clinical and demographic metadata were provided uncurated, with the amount varying by source and participant.

Sequencing was performed on peripheral blood. The V and J genes are TRBV7-9 and TRBJ1-4, with TRBD1 as a weak D call on 6 bases. This TCR derives from a man aged 50-59 years with acute or convalescent COVID-19. The nucleotides are TGTGCCAGCAGCTTCCCAGCCAGGGGCATATCTGAAAAACTGTTTTTT. This encodes CASSFPARGISEKLFF.